A single sample is the source of the 25 T cell receptor beta chains below, sequenced in a study of blood T cell repertoires in COVID-19. Here immunoSEQ multiplex PCR was the method, and the copy in TCRdb shows in-frame clones only, minus some. The sample includes roughly 230,000 clones, over 75% of them seen just once. The specimen was peripheral blood. The receptors come from a human donor in a cohort sampled during active COVID-19.

V usage is TRBV7-2 and J usage is TRBJ2-3; the match to TRBD2 covers 10 bases. Germline-derived CDR1 and CDR2 are SGHTA and FQGNSA. This CDR3 comprises 18 residues. Trimming took 0 bases from V and 2 from J; bases not matched to a gene: 8. DNA of the CDR3: TGTGCCAGCAGCTTAGCGTTGTCTAGCGGGGGCCACACAGATACGCAGTATTTT. Encoded protein: CASSLALSSGGHTDTQYF.

This chain connects TRBV19 to TRBJ2-7, with D possibly matching TRBD2 (7 bases). V was shortened by 2 bases and J by 3 bases, with 11 bases between the two germline ends. The germline V gene encodes CDR1 LNHDA and CDR2 SQIVND (reference sequence). There are 14 residues in the CDR3. CDR3 nucleotide sequence: TGTGCCAGTAGTATACGGGGGGCGGACTACGAGCAGTACTTC. As protein: CASSIRGADYEQYF.

The chain has TRBV7-3 and TRBJ1-2; TRBD1 agrees at 8 bases. The V gene's germline CDR1 is SGHTA and CDR2 FQGTGA. CDR3 length equals 14 residues. V lost 0 bases to trimming and J lost 7 bases; unmatched junction nucleotides: 4. CDR3 sequence reads: CASSLTGTGGGYTF. The CDR3 nucleotides read TGTGCCAGCAGCTTAACCGGGACAGGAGGTGGCTACACCTTC.

The J gene is TRBJ1-2, the V gene TRBV11-2; D gene ambiguous. CDR1 is SGHAT and CDR2 is FQNNGV in the germline V gene. Trimming took off 3 bases at V and 2 bases at J, with 10 bases between the two ends. The CDR3 is 14 amino acids. The DNA for the CDR3 is TGTGCCAGCAGCTTTTCCTATTCCAACTATGGCTACACCTTC. Translation gives CASSFSYSNYGYTF.

The genes are TRBV3-1 (or the pseudogene TRBV3-2) and TRBJ1-2; TRBD1 might be the D (6 bases). Germline V gene sequence: CDR1 LGHDT, CDR2 YNNKEL (reference sequence). The CDR3 sequence is 13 residues long. With 4 bases removed from V and 5 bases from J, the gap between germline ends came to 11 bases. The CDR3 reads CASSPGQFYGYTF. CDR3 coding DNA: TGTGCCAGCAGCCCCGGACAGTTTTATGGCTACACCTTC.

The rearrangement links TRBV4-1 to TRBJ2-6; possible D gene TRBD1, 6 bases. The germline CDR1 and CDR2 sequences are MGHRA and YSYEKL. V lost 0 bases, J lost 0 bases, and 12 bases lay in between. This CDR3 region has 18 residues. For the CDR3, the DNA is TGCGCCAGCAGCCAAGACCCACAGGACAGCTCTGGGGCCAACGTCCTGACTTTC. Translating gives CASSQDPQDSSGANVLTF.

In its sample, this clone was seen many times. The gene calls are TRBV2 and TRBJ1-3, with 9 bases lining up with TRBD1. Germline-derived CDR1 and CDR2 are SNHLY and FYNNEI. CDR3 length equals 15 residues. Trimming at V came to 5 bases and at J to 2 bases, leaving 4 bases not matched to a gene. CDR3 coding DNA: TGTGCCAGCAGTCTCACAGGGGGCCCTGGAAACACCATATATTTT. It specifies CASSLTGGPGNTIYF.

The CDR3, as DNA: TGTGCCAGCAGCGAGACAGAAGATTATGGCTACACCTTC. It is translated as CASSETEDYGYTF. This chain uses TRBV9 with TRBJ1-2, with D possibly being TRBD1 (5 bases). The germline V and J ends were trimmed by 3 bases and 5 bases, with 11 bases remaining between them. This CDR3 has 13 amino acids. The germline V gene encodes CDR1 SGDLS and CDR2 YYNGEE.

This clone was found once. The chain links TRBV24-1 to TRBJ1-5, with D hard to call. The CDR3 loop spans 13 amino acids. V lost 3 bases, J lost 3 bases, and 5 bases lay in between. The germline CDR1 and CDR2 sequences are KGHDR and SFDVKD. This chain's CDR3 is CATSDPSNQPQHF. DNA of the CDR3: TGTGCCACCAGTGATCCTTCCAATCAGCCCCAGCATTTT.

This clone turned up a few times. The chain recombines TRBV30 with TRBJ1-6, with D unresolved. Between the trimmed V and J ends, which lost 3 bases and 0 bases, there was a span of 15 bases. In germline, CDR1 is GTSNPN, CDR2 SVGIG (reference sequence). The CDR3 runs 17 residues. CDR3 bases: TGTGCCTGGAGCCCCGGGAGACACAGCTCCTATAATTCACCCCTCCACTTT. Amino acids: CAWSPGRHSSYNSPLHF.

V usage is TRBV12-5 and J usage is TRBJ2-2; the match to TRBD1 covers 8 bases. V dropped 7 bases and J dropped 5; count of bases not matched to a gene: 15. This CDR3 comprises 17 residues. The germline V gene has CDR1 LGHNT and CDR2 FRNRAP. The CDR3 bases are TGTGCTAGTGCTCTACAGGGGGGCGGTATTAAAACCGGGGAGCTGTTTTTT. Translation gives CASALQGGGIKTGELFF. The full variable domain, in which reference TRBV12-5 and TRBJ2-2 provide the parts outside the CDR3, is DARVTQTPRHKVTEMGQEVTMRCQPILGHNTVFWYRQTMMQGLELLAYFRNRAPLDDSGMPKDRFSAEMPDATLATLKIQPSEPRDSAVYFCASALQGGGIKTGELFFGEGSRLTVL.

The chain couples TRBV28 to TRBJ2-7, with D unresolved. This CDR3 is built from 14 residues. Per germline, CDR1 MDHEN and CDR2 SYDVKM. The ends were cut back, 5 bases at V and 0 bases at J, with 11 bases in the middle. This CDR3 is CASSNSPSSYEQYF. The CDR3 DNA sequence: TGTGCCAGCAGTAATAGCCCCAGCTCCTACGAGCAGTACTTC. Combining the CDR3 with reference TRBV28 and TRBJ2-7 gives the whole variable domain DVKVTQSSRYLVKRTGEKVFLECVQDMDHENMFWYRQDPGLGLRLIYFSYDVKMKEKGDIPEGYSVSREKKERFSLILESASTNQTSMYLCASSNSPSSYEQYFGPGTRLTVT.

The genes are TRBV6-2 or TRBV6-3 and TRBJ2-5; 8 bases are shared with TRBD1. J gave up 3 bases and V 5 bases, and 14 bases lay outside the gene matches. The CDR3 consists of 17 residues. Looked up from germline, CDR1 is MNHEY and CDR2 is SVGEGT. CDR3 protein: CASSLWPPGQVEETQYF. CDR3 bases: TGTGCCAGCAGTCTATGGCCCCCGGGACAGGTCGAAGAGACCCAGTACTTC.

The V gene is TRBV5-8, the J gene TRBJ1-1; 10 bases fit TRBD1. Germline assignment: CDR1 SGHTS and CDR2 YDEGEE. CDR3 length: 14 residues. V was pared by 3 bases and J by 7 bases, with 6 bases of the junction left unmatched. The CDR3 region is CASSWFRTGGEAFF. CDR3 nucleotide sequence: TGTGCCAGCAGCTGGTTTCGGACAGGGGGTGAAGCTTTCTTT.

CDR3 nucleotide sequence: TGTGCCAGCTCACCGGGGGGGGGCCCAGATACGCAGTATTTT. Its protein is CASSPGGGPDTQYF. The rearrangement joins TRBV18 to TRBJ2-3; D possibly corresponds to TRBD2 (7 bases). Trimming pared 3 bases from V and 4 bases from J, leaving 11 bases between. The germline CDR1 and CDR2 sequences are KGHSH and LQKENI. The CDR3 has 14 residues.

The J gene is TRBJ2-7, the V gene TRBV5-6, with D possibly being TRBD1 (5 bases). This CDR3 spans 14 amino acids. Germline CDR1 is SGHDT and CDR2 is YYEEEE. V was pared by 4 bases and J by 5 bases, with 16 bases between. The CDR3 loop reads CASSRGDSLNEQYF. CDR3 coding DNA: TGTGCCAGCAGCAGGGGCGATAGCCTGAACGAGCAGTACTTC.

The V and J genes are TRBV30 and TRBJ1-2; D gene ambiguous. Germline V lookup: CDR1 GTSNPN, CDR2 SVGIG (reference sequence). V lost 0 bases to trimming and J lost 0 bases, with 5 bases between them. This CDR3 region has 13 residues. CDR3 bases: TGTGCCTGGAGTGTTAGAACTAACTATGGCTACACCTTC. Its protein product is CAWSVRTNYGYTF.

The chain uses TRBV28 and TRBJ2-4; D perhaps matches TRBD2 (5 bases). Trimming cost V 4 bases and J 4 bases, with 14 bases left between them. CDR3 length: 15 residues. The V gene's germline CDR1 is MDHEN and CDR2 SYDVKM. In DNA, the CDR3 is TGTGCCAGCAGTTCCTTACTAGTGTTAAAAAACATTCAGTACTTC. This encodes CASSSLLVLKNIQYF.

The chain recombines TRBV7-3 with TRBJ2-1, with 8 bases lining up with TRBD2. J was trimmed by 7 bases and V by 8 bases; bases with no gene match: 7. The CDR3 runs to 13 residues. Germline CDR1 SGHTA, CDR2 FQGTGA. DNA for the CDR3: TGTGCCAGCGGGTCGGGAGGGGAGAATGAGCAGTTCTTC. Protein product: CASGSGGENEQFF.

This clone was counted a single time. The chain couples TRBV7-2 to TRBJ1-4; 7 positions match TRBD1. This CDR3 has 17 residues. J gave up 4 bases and V 5 bases, and 13 bases lay outside the gene matches. The germline V gene encodes CDR1 SGHTA and CDR2 FQGNSA. DNA for the CDR3: TGTGCCAGCAGCCTAAACCCCGGGACAGCCCTTAATGAAAAACTGTTTTTT. As protein: CASSLNPGTALNEKLFF.

CDR3 residues: CASSGLTSGGSYEQYF. The CDR3 DNA reads TGTGCCAGTAGTGGACTTACTAGCGGGGGCTCCTACGAGCAGTACTTC. V is TRBV19 and J is TRBJ2-7; 11 bases fit TRBD2. J lost 0 bases, V lost 5 bases, and 6 bases had no gene match. The CDR3 covers 16 residues. Germline V CDR1 and CDR2: LNHDA, SQIVND (reference sequence).

This clone was recorded only once. The chain uses TRBV4-3 and TRBJ1-1; TRBD1 matches 7 bases. The junction had 4 bases not matched to a gene; V was cut back by 0 bases and J by 3 bases. This CDR3 region has 15 residues. The germline V gene encodes CDR1 LGHNA and CDR2 YSLEER. The CDR3 DNA reads TGCGCCAGCAGCCAAGACAGGGGGTTATACACTGAAGCTTTCTTT. Protein: CASSQDRGLYTEAFF.

V and J are TRBV12-5 and TRBJ2-1; 7 bases fit TRBD2. This CDR3 region has 12 residues. Germline-derived CDR1 and CDR2 are LGHNT and FRNRAP. Trimming took 6 bases from V and 8 from J; bases not matched to a gene: 4. The chain's CDR3 is CASGVGGYEQFF. CDR3 nucleotides: TGTGCTAGTGGGGTCGGGGGGTATGAGCAGTTCTTC.

The chain links TRBV19 to TRBJ2-2; D possibly corresponds to TRBD2 (5 bases). Germline V CDR1 and CDR2: LNHDA, SQIVND (reference sequence). The CDR3 spans 11 residues. V was pared by 5 bases and J by 7 bases, with 5 bases between. CDR3 in amino acids: CASSGSGELFF. CDR3 in DNA: TGTGCCAGTAGTGGGAGCGGGGAGCTGTTTTTT.

The chain joins TRBV9 to TRBJ2-7, with 10 bases that match TRBD2. The trim removed 5 bases at V and 3 bases at J, leaving 8 bases unmatched. Per germline, CDR1 SGDLS and CDR2 YYNGEE. The CDR3 covers 15 residues. The CDR3 region has the DNA TGTGCCAGCAGTGAAGCGGGAGGGGATTTCTACGAGCAGTACTTC. Protein: CASSEAGGDFYEQYF.